The source of this T cell receptor (beta chain) is a study of blood T cell repertoires in COVID-19. The wider study: From T cells, B-cell-depleted T cells, or PBMCs came the material, which was cDNA or gDNA.

Losses at the gene ends were 1 base for V and 9 bases for J; bases not matched to a gene: 3. The CDR3 consists of 15 residues. Original handling: Counts of nucleated cells, estimated from reference gene primer amplification, were obtained. The table came from immunoSEQ multiplex PCR; TCRdb's copy has only in-frame clones and leaves some out. That table furnishes V, J and clone size, whereas the DNA furnished D and trimming. This sample has 200,000 to 250,000 clones, with approximately 86% found just once. The TCR originated in a man between 60 and 70 years old with acute or convalescent COVID-19. The J gene is TRBJ1-6, the V gene TRBV5-3; 11 nucleotides match TRBD1. TRBV5-3 is annotated as an ORF whose role is uncertain. Sequencing used peripheral blood. For the CDR3, the DNA is TGTGCCAGAAGCTTGTATGGGACAGGGGGTTCACCCCTCCACTTT. It codes for CARSLYGTGGSPLHF.